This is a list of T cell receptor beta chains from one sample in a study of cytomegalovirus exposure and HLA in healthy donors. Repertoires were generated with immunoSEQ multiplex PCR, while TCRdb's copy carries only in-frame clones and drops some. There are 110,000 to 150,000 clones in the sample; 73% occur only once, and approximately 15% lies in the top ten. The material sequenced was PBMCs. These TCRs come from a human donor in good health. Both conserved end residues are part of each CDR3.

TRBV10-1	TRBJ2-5	CASSKGLSGETQYF
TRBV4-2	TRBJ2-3	CASSPLADTQYF
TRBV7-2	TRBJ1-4	CASSLQGGTNEKLFF
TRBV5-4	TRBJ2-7	CASSFTGGYEQYF
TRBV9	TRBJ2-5	CASSVYGSEETQYF
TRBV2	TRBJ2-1	CASKRDFENEQFF
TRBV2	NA	CASSVPGGGEQYF
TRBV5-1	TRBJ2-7	CASRPTSGSKGEQYF
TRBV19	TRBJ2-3	CASSIYLAGDTQYF
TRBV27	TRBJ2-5	CASSPVTSGGFETQYF
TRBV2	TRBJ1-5	CASRGTGYLGNQPQHF
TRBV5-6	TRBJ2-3	CASSLGLPDTQYF
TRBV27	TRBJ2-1	CASSFRGHFSYNEQFF
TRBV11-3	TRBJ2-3	CASSLRAGGLTDTQYF
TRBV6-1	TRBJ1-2	CASIPGGSSNYGYTF
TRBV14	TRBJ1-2	CASSQVDIYTF
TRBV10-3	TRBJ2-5	CAISGGEETQYF
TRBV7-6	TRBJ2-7	CASSAGRTTHYEQYF
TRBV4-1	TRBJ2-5	CASSQLQGAVETQYF
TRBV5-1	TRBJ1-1	CASSLTGMNTEAFF
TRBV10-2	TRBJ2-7	CASRLAGYEQYF
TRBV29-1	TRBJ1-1	CSVVGQANTEAFF
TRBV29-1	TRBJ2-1	CSVGDREDYNEQFF
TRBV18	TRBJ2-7	CASSPSSTYEQYF
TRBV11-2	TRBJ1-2	CASSPSGTGVYGYTF
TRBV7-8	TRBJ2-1	CASSLLGSGRGYNEQFF
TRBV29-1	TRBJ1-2	CSVDTDGRTTNYGYTF
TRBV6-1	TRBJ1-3	CGSNGAGNTIYF
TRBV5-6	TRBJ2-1	CASSWGTGTGNEQFF
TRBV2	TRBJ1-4	CASSGQLNEKLFF
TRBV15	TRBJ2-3	CATRAGGTDTQYF
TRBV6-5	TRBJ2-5	CASSRDQETQYF
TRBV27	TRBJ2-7	CASSLSHLHYEQYF
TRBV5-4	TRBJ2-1	CASSLASGDNEQFF
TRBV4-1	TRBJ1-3	CASSQDPSSGNTIYF
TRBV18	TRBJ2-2	CASSAQGQLNTGELFF
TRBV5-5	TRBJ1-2	CASSLAREGGNYGYTF
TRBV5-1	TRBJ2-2	CASSPLQGPWSGELFF
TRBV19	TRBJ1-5	CASSWSYQPQHF
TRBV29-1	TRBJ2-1	CSVRRRAEYNEQFF
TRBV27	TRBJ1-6	CASTRHYNSPLHF
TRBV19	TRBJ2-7	CAIEERDYSYEQYF
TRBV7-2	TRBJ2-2	CASTLNTNTGELFF
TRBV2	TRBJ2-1	CASTASGRVQFF
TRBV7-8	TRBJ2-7	CASSPSGGPYEQYF
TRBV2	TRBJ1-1	CASSTGLNTEAFF
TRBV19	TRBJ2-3	CASSMYGRYTDTQYF
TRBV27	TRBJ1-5	CASRLQGKNQPQHF
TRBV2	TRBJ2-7	CASSEVQGIRSYEQYF
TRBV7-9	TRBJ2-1	CASSLVGTSGRARNEQFF
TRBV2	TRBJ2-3	CASSERQGAGGDTQYF
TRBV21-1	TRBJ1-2	CASSKDGQGDYGYTF
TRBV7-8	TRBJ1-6	CASSLESSYNSPLHF
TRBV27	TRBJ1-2	CASSFRQGANYGYTF
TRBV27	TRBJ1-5	CASRTGQGVQPQHF
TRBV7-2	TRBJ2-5	CASSLFPPGQSLETQYF
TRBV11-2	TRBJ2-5	CASSSRYFGGAEETQYF
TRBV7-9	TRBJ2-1	CASSRTSGSPDEQFF